The clone carrying this T cell receptor beta chain was picked up a small number of times. This sample is drawn from a study of T cell repertoires in aging, cancer and after chemotherapy. A mixed TRB-A/B primer pool amplified rearranged TRB by multiplex touch-down PCR. TCRdb re-called the multiplex PCR reads with MiXCR, one entry per CDR3 protein. The table lists 5,000 to 5,500 distinct CDR3 sequences, 35% to 55% of them singletons. TCR beta rearrangements were amplified from peripheral blood genomic DNA. Germline V gene sequence: CDR1 LNHNV, CDR2 YYDKDF (reference sequence). This CDR3 is 14 amino acids long. V was pared by 0 bases and J by 15 bases, with 18 bases between.

The chain combines TRBV15 with TRBJ2-1; perhaps TRBD1 as D (6 bases). This receptor was identified in a human donor with a blood cancer. The source material was blood. Here the CDR3 reads CATSRDPEPTGRFF. The CDR3 DNA reads as TGTGCCACCAGCAGAGATCCCGAGCCAACAGGGCGGTTCTTC. Full variable domain (rest looked up from reference TRBV15 and TRBJ2-1): DAMVIQNPRYQVTQFGKPVTLSCSQTLNHNVMYWYQQKSSQAPKLLFHYYDKDFNNEADTPDNFQSRRPNTSFCFLDIRSPGLGDTAMYLCATSRDPEPTGRFFGPGTRLTVL.